The present TCR beta chain was sequenced within a study of OX40 agonist ivuxolimab in advanced cancers. Whole-study results and caveats: It was not determined which antigens were specifically recognized by the peripheral T cells that had undergone clonal expansion. On average, a greater number of expanded clones characterised CD8+ T cells relative to CD4+.

Blood was sampled at baseline, cycle 4 day 1, and cycle 7 day 1. In regard to this clone: Antigen unknown.

TCRdb keeps only in-frame clones here, not all; method: immunoSEQ multiplex PCR. The repertoire has 55,000 to 75,000 clones, 85% of them found once; the top ten carry around 6.4%. This CDR3 spans 15 amino acids. The V end lost 2 bases, the J end lost 1 base, and 12 bases lay between the germline ends. Germline lookup yields CDR1 SNHLY and CDR2 FYNNEI. V usage is TRBV2 and J usage is TRBJ2-7; the D is unclear. The receptor comes from an adult with an advanced solid tumor such as melanoma, head and neck, liver or kidney cancer. Specimen: CD4+ or CD8+ T cells sorted from blood, collected in a trial of the OX40 agonist ivuxolimab. In DNA, the CDR3 is TGTGCCAGCAGTGAAATGGGAAGGGATTCCTACGAGCAGTACGTC. This gives the protein CASSEMGRDSYEQYV.